This T cell receptor beta chain was recovered during a study of blood T cell repertoires in COVID-19. Study as a whole: From T cells, B-cell-depleted T cells, or PBMCs came the material, which was cDNA or gDNA.

Sequencing was performed with immunoSEQ multiplex PCR; in TCRdb, only in-frame clones are kept and a portion is missing. Counted here are about 150,000 clones, over 75% occurring once; the ten biggest clones make up around 45%. V lost 3 bases and J lost 3; bases outside the gene matches: 3. The CDR3 contains 15 residues. CDR1 is MGHDK, CDR2 SYGVNS, per germline. Sequencing input: peripheral blood. The origin of this receptor is a human donor in a cohort sampled during active COVID-19. V and J are TRBV25-1 and TRBJ1-4, with 8 bases that match TRBD1. The CDR3 nucleotides are TGTGCCAGCAGTGATCCAGGGGGCTCTAATGAAAAACTGTTTTTT. It is translated as CASSDPGGSNEKLFF.